A selection of T cell receptor beta chains follows, all from one sample in a study of T cell repertoires in cytomegalovirus infection. MiXCR, applied by TCRdb to the reads, yields one record per CDR3 protein. The sample records roughly 120,000 distinct CDR3 sequences, around 32% being singletons. The antigens of these receptors remain unknown. The starting material was CD8+ T cells from cultured PBMCs, obtained from culture after CMV antigen stimulation. All receptors derive from a human donor in good health (CMV status not recorded). Some clones in this sample may be carry-over from other donors' samples. Both conserved end residues are trimmed from each CDR3. Fields, in order: D gene, V gene, J gene, CDR3 length, CDR3 protein. The D gene is left open where the match is weak.

>TRBD1|TRBV5-6|TRBJ1-1|11
ASSPQGGGEAF
>.|TRBV11-2|TRBJ2-3|9
ASSRVDTQY
>.|TRBV20-1|TRBJ1-2|13
SASQSGRAAGGYT
>.|TRBV6-8|TRBJ2-5|11
ASSNSKGETQY
>.|TRBV11-2|TRBJ1-2|13
ASSLGPGANYGYT
>.|TRBV7-8|TRBJ2-5|12
ASSTWAGWETQY
>.|TRBV12-3/TRBV12-4|TRBJ1-1|11
ASSFSGSTEAF
>TRBD2|TRBV10-3|TRBJ2-1|13
AISGSSGGVDEQF
>TRBD1|TRBV6-2/TRBV6-3|TRBJ2-1|11
ASGWTGFREQF
>TRBD1|TRBV7-8|TRBJ1-6|14
ASSLVAGTGGSPLH
>.|TRBV10-3|TRBJ1-4|12
AIGGEKISEKLF
>.|TRBV5-1|TRBJ2-1|14
ASSLDPRHNSLEQF
>TRBD1|TRBV7-2|TRBJ2-1|13
ASSPTGTVLNEQF
>TRBD1|TRBV4-1|TRBJ2-7|14
ASSQSTGTGHYEQY
>.|TRBV28|TRBJ2-7|11
ASRLPGLYEQY
>TRBD1|TRBV6-1|TRBJ2-3|13
ASSDRTGSADTQY
>TRBD2|TRBV12-3/TRBV12-4|TRBJ2-3|12
ASFRGGRTDTQY
>.|TRBV5-1|TRBJ1-5|11
ASSKELNQPQH
>.|TRBV6-2/TRBV6-3|TRBJ1-1|13
ASSYRPYLNTEAF
>.|TRBV4-2|TRBJ1-4|15
ASSQDPSVVTNEKLF
>.|TRBV7-1|TRBJ2-7|12
ASSSDTISYEQY
>.|TRBV7-4|TRBJ1-2|10
ASSLPGYGYT
>.|TRBV7-9|TRBJ2-3|13
ASRSQGMGTDTQY
>.|TRBV7-3|TRBJ2-1|11
ASSSENRVEQF
>.|TRBV4-1|TRBJ1-5|12
ASSQDGGNQPQH
>TRBD1|TRBV7-2|TRBJ1-2|13
ASSYETGSDYGYT
>.|TRBV28|TRBJ1-6|14
ASRRTGDHYNSPLH
>.|TRBV4-2|TRBJ1-4|17
ASSQDLLGGLNANEKLF
>.|TRBV20-1|TRBJ2-3|11
SARALSTDTQY
>TRBD1|TRBV6-1|TRBJ1-6|14
ASSHGTGAWDSPLH
>.|TRBV11-1|TRBJ2-5|14
ASSLASGRPGETQY
>TRBD2|TRBV6-1|TRBJ2-6|15
ASSPVGGAWGANVLT
>TRBD1|TRBV6-6|TRBJ1-6|14
ASRPGQGITNSPLH
>TRBD1|TRBV7-6|TRBJ1-1|13
ASSPGTGGIAEAF
>TRBD1|TRBV6-8|TRBJ1-2|13
ASSYSMTGNYGYT
>.|TRBV6-5|TRBJ2-3|13
ASSYSTGHTDTQY
>.|TRBV5-1|TRBJ2-1|16
ASSLAFSDGQLNNEQF
>TRBD1|TRBV18|TRBJ2-2|13
ASSQGQVGTGELF
>TRBD2|TRBV9|TRBJ2-3|14
ASSVGAAGGADTQY
>.|TRBV19|TRBJ2-1|11
ASSIGSRNEQF
>TRBD1|TRBV6-1|TRBJ2-3|13
ASSSYRGRADTQY
>TRBD2|TRBV28|TRBJ2-1|14
ASEGPAGPKGNEQF
>.|TRBV7-2|TRBJ1-1|14
ASSLDSGRAGTEAF
>.|TRBV6-1|TRBJ2-1|12
ASSESVLGDEQF
>TRBD2|TRBV6-6|TRBJ2-2|15
ASSYPLAGGNTGELF
>.|TRBV5-6|TRBJ1-2|11
ASSYGGSYGYT
>.|TRBV7-9|TRBJ1-1|10
ASSPGPSEAF
>.|TRBV7-6|TRBJ2-7|15
ASSSGAQGSPSYEQY
>.|TRBV19|TRBJ2-5|13
ASSMSTNPGETQY
>.|TRBV5-3|TRBJ1-1|14
ASSLEAGLKNTEAF
>.|TRBV27|TRBJ2-2|11
ATRNTNTGELF
>.|TRBV6-2/TRBV6-3|TRBJ1-2|11
ASSYATVYGYT
>TRBD1|TRBV24-1|TRBJ2-1|12
ATSGHRGFDEQF
>.|TRBV20-1|TRBJ1-2|11
SARDRVHYGYT
>TRBD2|TRBV15|TRBJ2-2|19
ATSSPITGTSGGANTGELF